This T cell receptor (beta chain) appears in the sequencing data of a study of beta chain features in type 1 diabetes. Study in general: Comparable age, gender and cell yields were observed in patients relative to healthy donors.

Expressed TCRB transcripts were sequenced because the entire RNA isolate underwent reverse transcription. This table comes from immunoSEQ multiplex PCR, and its TCRdb copy is limited to in-frame clones, with some not included. The data hold about 620,000 clones, with around 16% observed a single time. Losses at the gene ends were 4 bases for V and 4 bases for J; bases not matched to a gene: 6. The CDR3 runs to 14 residues. Germline V gives CDR1 SGHNT, CDR2 YYREEE (reference sequence). V is TRBV5-4 and J is TRBJ2-7, with 9 bases that match TRBD1. The TCR comes from a man younger than 30 in good health. What was sequenced was naive CD4+ T cells from blood. Written as DNA, the CDR3 is TGTGCCAGCAGCCCGGGACAGGGAGGATACGAGCAGTACTTC. Translation gives CASSPGQGGYEQYF.